Below, 30 T cell receptor beta chains from the same sample are listed, as sequenced in a study of shared clonotypes between healthy human individuals. The method was immunoSEQ multiplex PCR; TCRdb's version includes in-frame clones alone and lacks a portion of them. The table has more than 400,000 clones, 70% to 85% seen once. Sequencing used PBMCs. The receptors derive from a woman in her thirties or forties in good health. Some clones in this sample may be carry-over from other donors' samples.

This chain connects TRBV11-1 to TRBJ1-2; D possibly corresponds to TRBD1 (5 bases). The CDR3 is made up of 14 amino acids. Trimming pared 5 bases from V and 7 bases from J, leaving 17 bases between. Germline CDR1 is SGHAT and CDR2 is FQDESV (reference sequence). The CDR3 region has the DNA TGTGCCAGCAGCCCCGCCGGGACGTACTTTGGCTACACCTTC. This codes for CASSPAGTYFGYTF.

V and J are TRBV11-2 and TRBJ1-5; D gene ambiguous. V lost 0 bases and J lost 3, with 9 bases in between. The germline V gene has CDR1 SGHAT and CDR2 FQNNGV. The CDR3 runs 15 residues. The CDR3 region has the DNA TGTGCCAGCAGCTTAGATTTCGGTACCAATCAGCCCCAGCATTTT. It translates to CASSLDFGTNQPQHF.

The rearrangement links TRBV29-1 to TRBJ2-6; D uncertain. CDR3 size: 12 residues. Germline CDR1 reads SQVTM; CDR2 reads ANQGSEA. V shed 3 bases and J shed 2 bases, with 2 bases lying between them. CDR3 sequence reads: CSVEAGANVLTF. In DNA, the CDR3 is TGCAGCGTTGAGGCTGGGGCCAACGTCCTGACTTTC.

CDR3 bases: TGTGCCATCGGGCCGGGGGGACATAATGAAAAACTGTTTTTT. It yields the protein CAIGPGGHNEKLFF. The rearrangement links TRBV10-3 to TRBJ1-4, with TRBD1 as a possible D gene (6 bases). Per the germline V gene, CDR1 is ENHRY and CDR2 is SYGVKD. V was trimmed by 8 bases and J by 4 bases, leaving 14 bases between them. CDR3 length: 14 residues.

V gene TRBV4-1 combines with J gene TRBJ2-7; no clear D gene. Germline V CDR1 and CDR2: MGHRA, YSYEKL. This CDR3 has 13 residues. The ends were cut back, 3 bases at V and 2 bases at J, with 8 bases in the middle. The CDR3, as DNA: TGCGCCAGCAGCCAGGGAACTCCCTACGAGCAGTACTTC. It translates to CASSQGTPYEQYF.

As concerns this clone: A read error is possible here, since a much larger clone lies one base away. At the DNA level, this CDR3 is encoded by other sequences in the same sample as well. The V and J genes are TRBV4-1 and TRBJ2-2; 14 nucleotides match TRBD2. The junction had 6 bases not matched to a gene; V was cut back by 1 base and J by 5 bases. This CDR3 has 18 residues. Germline V lookup: CDR1 MGHRA, CDR2 YSYEKL. This CDR3 is CASSQGGLAGVGTGELFF. DNA for the CDR3: TGCGCCAGCAGCCAAGGGGGACTAGCGGGAGTGGGGACCGGGGAGCTGTTTTTT.

The CDR3 spells CASSQDLAVGGRAKGELFF. Written as DNA, the CDR3 is TGCGCCAGCAGCCAAGATCTCGCTGTGGGCGGGAGGGCGAAGGGGGAGCTGTTTTTT. This sequence joins TRBV4-3 and TRBJ2-2; 9 nucleotides line up with TRBD2. The junction had 16 bases not matched to a gene; V was cut back by 0 bases and J by 8 bases. The CDR3 runs to 19 residues. Germline V gene sequence: CDR1 LGHNA, CDR2 YSLEER.

The sample holds one count of this clone. The rearrangement uses TRBV28 and TRBJ1-6, with D possibly TRBD1 on 5 matching bases. The V end was cut by 7 bases, the J end by 9 bases, with 13 bases between. Germline V gene sequence: CDR1 MDHEN, CDR2 SYDVKM. This CDR3 comprises 13 residues. The CDR3 nucleotides read TGTGCCAGCAAGAGGGGCAGTGGTTCACCCCTCCACTTT. Its translation is CASKRGSGSPLHF.

The chain joins TRBV13 to TRBJ2-4; D perhaps matches TRBD1 (5 bases). In germline, CDR1 is PRHDT, CDR2 FYEKMQ (reference sequence). Trimming cost V 5 bases and J 1 base, with 6 bases left between them. CDR3 length: 13 amino acids. CDR3 sequence (DNA): TGTGCCAGCAGCAAGGGGGCCAAAAACATTCAGTACTTC. It yields the protein CASSKGAKNIQYF.

V gene TRBV7-8 combines with J gene TRBJ2-7; 9 bases are shared with TRBD1. From germline, CDR1 is SGHVS and CDR2 FQNEAQ. This CDR3 spans 15 amino acids. After removal of 5 bases from V and 4 bases from J, the junction contained 9 bases not matched to a gene. CDR3 sequence reads: CASSIQGASRYEQYF. In DNA, the CDR3 is TGTGCCAGCAGCATACAGGGGGCGAGCCGATACGAGCAGTACTTC.

This rearrangement joins TRBV19 to TRBJ2-1, with D maybe TRBD1 (6 bases). V lost 1 base, J lost 10 bases, and 14 bases lay in between. The germline V gene has CDR1 LNHDA and CDR2 SQIVND (reference sequence). The CDR3 totals 14 residues. The CDR3 region has the DNA TGTGCCAGTAGTATAGTGGACAGCAGCAACGAGCAGTTCTTC. As protein: CASSIVDSSNEQFF.

This chain joins TRBV5-4 and TRBJ2-1, with D perhaps TRBD2 (5 bases). V was clipped by 0 bases and J by 6 bases, with 13 bases between them. CDR1 and CDR2 from the germline V gene are SGHNT and YYREEE (reference sequence). The CDR3 length is 15 residues. CDR3 loop: CASSLGLAAANEQFF. CDR3 sequence (DNA): TGTGCCAGCAGCTTGGGCCTAGCCGCCGCCAATGAGCAGTTCTTC.

The V gene is TRBV28, the J gene TRBJ1-5, with D possibly being TRBD1 (6 bases). The CDR3 length is 15 residues. The germline V and J ends were trimmed by 3 bases and 4 bases, with 13 bases remaining between them. Germline V gene data show CDR1 as MDHEN and CDR2 as SYDVKM. CDR3 sequence (DNA): TGTGCCAGCAGTTTGGGGGGGGCTGGGAATCAGCCCCAGCATTTT. It is translated as CASSLGGAGNQPQHF.

This clone was detected only a few times. The chain recombines TRBV28 with TRBJ2-5; 8 nucleotides align to TRBD2. CDR3 length: 15 residues. Germline V gives CDR1 MDHEN, CDR2 SYDVKM. V gave up 5 bases and J gave up 5 bases; unmatched junction bases: 10. The CDR3 region is CASSPPGGDWETQYF. The CDR3 region has the DNA TGTGCCAGCAGTCCGCCGGGGGGGGATTGGGAGACCCAGTACTTC.

Concerning this clone: A much larger clone differs by one base, so this may be a read error. The chain combines TRBV30 with TRBJ1-3; weak D call: TRBD1 (5 bases). The CDR3 runs to 14 residues. Germline lookup yields CDR1 GTSNPN and CDR2 SVGIG (reference sequence). The DNA of the CDR3 is TGTGCCTGGAAGTCGGGGCGGACTGGAAACACCACATATTTT. Amino acids: CAWKSGRTGNTTYF.

The chain employs TRBV7-8 and TRBJ1-1, with a possible D match to TRBD1 (5 bases). Trimming pared 0 bases from V and 6 bases from J, leaving 14 bases between. This CDR3 spans 15 amino acids. CDR1 and CDR2 (germline): SGHVS, FQNEAQ. Here the CDR3 DNA reads TGTGCCAGCAGCTTAGCCCTAGCAGGGAAGGCTGAAGCTTTCTTT. The encoded protein is CASSLALAGKAEAFF.

The chain recombines TRBV4-3 with TRBJ2-1; weak D call: TRBD2 (5 bases). The CDR3 spans 16 residues. V dropped 4 bases and J dropped 5 bases, with 18 bases sitting between them. The V gene's germline CDR1 is LGHNA and CDR2 YSLEER. The CDR3 protein is CASSPKYGRRHNEQFF. The CDR3 nucleotides read TGCGCCAGCAGCCCGAAATATGGAAGGAGGCACAATGAGCAGTTCTTC.

This clone was detected only a few times. The gene calls are TRBV10-1 and TRBJ2-2; TRBD2 might be the D (5 bases). The V and J ends lost 5 bases and 6 bases respectively, with 10 bases between them. Per the germline V gene, CDR1 is WNHNN and CDR2 is SYGVQD (reference sequence). The CDR3 sequence is 13 residues long. The CDR3 reads CASSSRAAGELFF. The CDR3 DNA is TGCGCCAGCAGTTCGAGGGCCGCCGGGGAGCTGTTTTTT.

The gene calls are TRBV7-2 and TRBJ1-3; D call uncertain. CDR1 and CDR2 from the germline V gene are SGHTA and FQGNSA. The CDR3 has 14 residues. V lost 1 base, J lost 3 bases, and 7 bases lay in between. The CDR3 reads CASSLGAFGNTIYF. CDR3 nucleotides: TGTGCCAGCAGCTTAGGGGCCTTTGGAAACACCATATATTTT.

This clone turned up a few times. The V and J genes are TRBV28 and TRBJ2-7; 9 nucleotides align to TRBD2. The CDR3 spans 16 residues. The ends lost 6 bases at V and 3 bases at J; junction bases unmatched: 12. CDR1 MDHEN and CDR2 SYDVKM come from the germline V gene. CDR3: CASRNIAGERHYEQYF. Here the CDR3 DNA reads TGTGCCAGCAGAAATATAGCGGGAGAGCGTCACTACGAGCAGTACTTC.

This chain uses TRBV7-3 with TRBJ2-1; no clear D gene. CDR1 is SGHTA and CDR2 is FQGTGA in the germline V gene. The V end lost 5 bases, the J end lost 6 bases, and 11 bases lay between the germline ends. The CDR3 is made up of 13 amino acids. The CDR3 nucleotides are TGTGCCAGCAGCCCATTGATCGGCAATGAGCAGTTCTTC. It translates to CASSPLIGNEQFF.

This clone was seen a few times. V gene TRBV6-4 combines with J gene TRBJ1-1; D not certain. CDR1 and CDR2 (germline): MRHNA, SNTAGT. V was clipped by 6 bases and J by 2 bases, with 13 bases between them. The CDR3 is 14 residues long. The CDR3 is CASRAGESNTEAFF. As DNA, the CDR3 is TGTGCCAGCAGAGCGGGTGAAAGTAACACTGAAGCTTTCTTT.

The CDR3 DNA reads TGTGCCAGCTCACCCTCGACAGTTTACGAGCAGTACTTC. The encoded protein is CASSPSTVYEQYF. This chain joins TRBV18 and TRBJ2-7; D is perhaps TRBD1 (5 bases). Deletions cut 3 bases from V and 4 bases from J, with 10 bases between. This CDR3 spans 13 amino acids. From germline, CDR1 is KGHSH and CDR2 LQKENI.

The J gene is TRBJ2-5, the V gene TRBV10-2; D is possibly TRBD2 (5 bases). This CDR3 has 12 residues. Trimming removed 6 bases from V and 5 bases from J, with 10 bases in between. Germline loops: CDR1 WSHSY, CDR2 SAAADI. The CDR3 region has the DNA TGCGCCAGCAGCGGGAATGGGGAGACCCAGTACTTC. It encodes CASSGNGETQYF.

The CDR3 DNA sequence: TGTGCCAGCAGCTTCCCGGGACTGGATGAAGCTTTCTTT. Encoded protein: CASSFPGLDEAFF. The rearrangement uses TRBV5-6 and TRBJ1-1, with D tentatively TRBD1 (5 bases). Germline CDR1 is SGHDT and CDR2 is YYEEEE. CDR3 length: 13 amino acids. V was cut by 2 bases and J by 7 bases, with 12 bases left in between. Variable domain in full (rest from reference TRBV5-6 and TRBJ1-1): DAGVTQSPTHLIKTRGQQVTLRCSPKSGHDTVSWYQQALGQGPQFIFQYYEEEERQRGNFPDRFSGHQFPNYSSELNVNALLLGDSALYLCASSFPGLDEAFFGQGTRLTVV.

This clone was seen a single time. The genes are TRBV2 and TRBJ1-2, with TRBD1 matching 8 bases. V shed 3 bases, J shed 6 bases, and the junction held 3 bases outside the gene matches. Germline CDR1 and CDR2: SNHLY and FYNNEI. The CDR3 totals 13 residues. DNA of the CDR3: TGTGCCAGCAGTGAGGGACAGGAGAATGGCTACACCTTC. It yields the protein CASSEGQENGYTF.

The table lists this clone with many counts. This sequence joins TRBV15 and TRBJ1-1, with D perhaps TRBD1 (6 bases). CDR1 is LNHNV, CDR2 YYDKDF, per germline (reference sequence). V lost 7 bases and J lost 4, with 22 bases in between. CDR3 length equals 16 residues. The CDR3 nucleotides read TGTGCCACCACCTCGGGCCTCAATGGAGGGGGCACTGAAGCTTTCTTT. Amino acid sequence: CATTSGLNGGGTEAFF.

The chain links TRBV28 to TRBJ2-2; 9 bases agree with TRBD1. V dropped 5 bases and J dropped 5; count of bases not matched to a gene: 6. This CDR3 spans 15 amino acids. Germline V gene sequence: CDR1 MDHEN, CDR2 SYDVKM. As DNA, the CDR3 is TGTGCCAGCAGTGTCGGACAGGGGTGGACCGGGGAGCTGTTTTTT. Protein sequence: CASSVGQGWTGELFF. Full variable domain (rest looked up from reference TRBV28 and TRBJ2-2): DVKVTQSSRYLVKRTGEKVFLECVQDMDHENMFWYRQDPGLGLRLIYFSYDVKMKEKGDIPEGYSVSREKKERFSLILESASTNQTSMYLCASSVGQGWTGELFFGEGSRLTVL.

V gene TRBV19 combines with J gene TRBJ2-7; D may match TRBD1 or TRBD2 (6 bases each). Germline-derived CDR1 and CDR2 are LNHDA and SQIVND (reference sequence). The ends were cut back, 9 bases at V and 5 bases at J, with 20 bases in the middle. CDR3 length: 14 residues. CDR3 bases: TGTGCCAGCGCGGTATTGGGGGGCAGGGACGAGCAGTACTTC. Translated, it gives CASAVLGGRDEQYF.

The CDR3 coding sequence is TGCGCCAGCAGAGTAGGCCTAAGGAGTGAAAAACTGTTTTTT. Protein product: CASRVGLRSEKLFF. The chain employs TRBV4-1 and TRBJ1-4; D ambiguous. V was clipped by 6 bases and J by 7 bases, with 15 bases between them. There are 14 residues in the CDR3. Germline CDR1 reads MGHRA; CDR2 reads YSYEKL.